This entry describes one T cell receptor (beta chain). Its antigen has not been determined. Per-base quality was not reported, and no clone a single base away is much larger than it. This specimen belongs to a study of T-cell reconstitution after alpha-beta-depleted transplantation in children (dated by TCRdb to 2015 to 2016). The study in broad terms: Using TCR repertoire profiling, the study quantitatively followed how T-cell immune reconstitution unfolded in children after TCRalphabeta/CD19-depleted allogeneic hematopoietic cell transplantation.

The library was obtained by PCR. Sequencing was performed on an Illumina HiSeq 2500. TCR libraries were prepared with molecular barcoding, using unique molecular identifiers to normalize TCRbeta repertoire quantification. TCRdb ran its own pipeline on the public reads, namely fastp trimming at Q25 and MiXCR clone calling, and kept in-frame beta chains. For every CDR3 protein sequence, its rows merge into one entry that carries the most common genes and DNA. Counted in this sample were 200,000 to 250,000 distinct CDR3 sequences; about 9.2% of them appeared once. The ten largest clonotypes hold around 6.2% of the sample. V loses 3 bases of germline sequence and J loses 7 bases, and the interval between the two ends is 18 bases. Based on the germline V gene, the CDR1 and CDR2 sequences are SGHVS and FQNEAQ. From the cysteine through the phenylalanine, the CDR3 covers 15 amino acids. Only the CDR3 part of the read is kept: 45 bases, read in frame from the first base.

Here the sequenced sample was PBMCs from the stem cell graft donor, taken from the stem cell graft. The TCR sequence derives from a human donor who donated a stem cell graft to a child with acute lymphoblastic leukemia. In this chain, TRBV7-8 is recombined with TRBJ1-1, with no confidently assigned D gene. The DNA reads TGTGCCAGCAGCTTGATTGAAGAACGGGGAGGTGAAGCTTTCTTT. It codes for CASSLIEERGGEAFF.